This T cell receptor beta chain was retrieved from a study of response to subunit inactivated influenza vaccine. Study-wide findings and caveats: With each seasonal influenza vaccination, the authors suggested, few new T cells are recruited.

TCRdb redid the calling of the RT-PCR reads with MiXCR, one entry per CDR3 protein. Of 800,000 or so distinct CDR3 sequences listed, about 20% are singletons. V lost 4 bases to trimming and J lost 4 bases; unmatched junction nucleotides: 7. This CDR3 is 15 amino acids long. In germline, CDR1 is MNHEY, CDR2 SMNVEV (reference sequence). This clonotype has a handful of counts. Its antigen is currently unknown. The chain couples TRBV27 to TRBJ2-5; 9 bases agree with TRBD1. This clonotype was sampled from a man aged 45-65 years who received an inactivated influenza vaccine. The input for sequencing was PBMCs from blood, taken around 5 days after vaccination. In DNA form, the CDR3 reads TGTGCCAGCAGTTCGTACAGGGGGCGGAGAGAGACCCAGTACTTC. It specifies CASSSYRGRRETQYF.